The entry that follows covers one T cell receptor beta chain sequence. The source of the sample is a study of T cell changes during pregnancy in multiple sclerosis. The germline CDR1 and CDR2 sequences are MNHNS and SASEGT. The V and J ends lost 4 bases and 0 bases, in that order; junction bases with no gene match: 7. This CDR3 has 18 amino acids. Clones were sequenced by immunoSEQ multiplex PCR, and TCRdb holds only the in-frame ones, with some missing. Of roughly 93,000 clones in the sample, 85% to 95% were seen once. The source is a female donor with multiple sclerosis, enrolled in a pregnancy study. The starting material was peripheral blood, obtained before pregnancy. The genes are TRBV6-1 and TRBJ2-1; 12 positions agree with TRBD2. The CDR3: CASSAGTSGFLSYNEQFF. As DNA, the CDR3 is TGTGCCAGCAGTGCCGGGACTAGCGGGTTCCTCTCCTACAATGAGCAGTTCTTC.